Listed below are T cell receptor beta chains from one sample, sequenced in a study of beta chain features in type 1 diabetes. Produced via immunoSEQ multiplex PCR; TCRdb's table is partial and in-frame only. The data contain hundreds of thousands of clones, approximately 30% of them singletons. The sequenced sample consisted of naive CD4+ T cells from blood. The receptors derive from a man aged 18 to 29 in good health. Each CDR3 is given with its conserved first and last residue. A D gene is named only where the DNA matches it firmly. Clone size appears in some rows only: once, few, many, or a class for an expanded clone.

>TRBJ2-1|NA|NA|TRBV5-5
CASSLAYLSSYNEQFF
TGTGCCAGCAGCTTGGCCTACCTCAGCTCCTACAATGAGCAGTTCTTC
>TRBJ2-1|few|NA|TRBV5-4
CASSLAKGSNEQFF
TGTGCCAGCAGCTTGGCTAAGGGGAGCAATGAGCAGTTCTTC
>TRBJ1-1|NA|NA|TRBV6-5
CASSAPGRRTEAFF
TGTGCCAGCAGTGCTCCGGGACGCCGGACTGAAGCTTTCTTT
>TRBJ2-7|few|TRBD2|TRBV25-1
CASSEGLAGEFPHEQYF
TGTGCCAGCAGTGAGGGACTAGCGGGAGAGTTTCCCCACGAGCAGTACTTC
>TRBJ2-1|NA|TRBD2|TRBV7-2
CASSATSGNSYNEQFF
TGTGCCAGCAGCGCGACTAGCGGCAACTCCTACAATGAGCAGTTCTTC
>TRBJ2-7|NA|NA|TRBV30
CAWSVGGSKQYF
TGTGCCTGGAGTGTTGGGGGCTCAAAGCAGTACTTC
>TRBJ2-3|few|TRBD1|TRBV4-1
CASRYQTTGGRTDTQYF
TGCGCCAGCCGCTACCAAACGACAGGGGGAAGGACAGATACGCAGTATTTT
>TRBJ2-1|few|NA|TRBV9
CASSAGGGSYNEQFF
TGTGCCAGCAGCGCTGGAGGGGGCTCCTACAATGAGCAGTTCTTC
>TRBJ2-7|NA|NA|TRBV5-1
CASSPEGASYEQYF
TGCGCCAGCAGCCCCGAGGGAGCCTCCTACGAGCAGTACTTC
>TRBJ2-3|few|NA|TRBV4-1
CASSPSGLSTDTQYF
TGCGCCAGCAGCCCAAGCGGGCTTAGCACAGATACGCAGTATTTT
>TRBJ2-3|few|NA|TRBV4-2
CASSQVVDSVTSDTQYF
TGTGCCAGCAGCCAAGTGGTTGATAGCGTAACATCAGATACGCAGTATTTT
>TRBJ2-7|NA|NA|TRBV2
CASRADNYEQYF
TGTGCCAGCAGGGCGGACAACTACGAGCAGTACTTC
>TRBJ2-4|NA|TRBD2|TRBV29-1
CSVEGLAGGWENIQYF
TGCAGCGTAGAGGGACTAGCGGGAGGGTGGGAAAACATTCAGTACTTC
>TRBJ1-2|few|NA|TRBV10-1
CASSESLRDGYTF
TGCGCCAGCAGTGAGTCGTTGCGGGATGGCTACACCTTC
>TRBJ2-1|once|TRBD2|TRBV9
CASSGRTSGMRNNEQFF
TGTGCCAGCAGCGGGAGGACTAGCGGGATGCGAAACAATGAGCAGTTCTTC
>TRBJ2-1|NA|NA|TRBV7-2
CASSRTGNYNEQFF
TGTGCCAGCAGCCGGACCGGGAATTACAATGAGCAGTTCTTC
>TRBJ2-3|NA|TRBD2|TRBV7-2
CASSLASGVQGDTQYF
TGTGCCAGCAGCTTAGCTAGCGGGGTTCAGGGAGATACGCAGTATTTT
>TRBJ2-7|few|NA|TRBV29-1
CSVLMVLSYEQYF
TGCAGCGTCCTTATGGTCCTTTCCTACGAGCAGTACTTC
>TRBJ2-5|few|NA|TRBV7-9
CASSLNPVQETQYF
TGTGCCAGCAGCTTAAACCCGGTCCAAGAGACCCAGTACTTC
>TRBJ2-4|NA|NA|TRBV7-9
CASTLTGAKNIQYF
TGTGCCAGCACCCTCACAGGGGCCAAAAACATTCAGTACTTC
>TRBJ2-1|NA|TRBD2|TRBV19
CASSIGLAGVYEQFF
TGTGCCAGTAGTATAGGACTAGCGGGAGTCTATGAGCAGTTCTTC
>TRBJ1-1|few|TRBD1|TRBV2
CASQLQGRDTEAFF
TGTGCCAGCCAGTTACAGGGGCGGGACACTGAAGCTTTCTTT
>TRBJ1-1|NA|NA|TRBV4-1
CASREPGTRNTEAFF
TGCGCCAGCAGGGAGCCAGGGACAAGGAACACTGAAGCTTTCTTT
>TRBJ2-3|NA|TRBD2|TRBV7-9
CASSSSGAYSADTQYF
TGTGCCAGCAGCTCTAGCGGGGCTTACAGCGCAGATACGCAGTATTTT
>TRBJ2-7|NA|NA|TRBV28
CASSFTTEHEQYF
TGTGCCAGCAGCTTCACGACAGAGCACGAGCAGTACTTC
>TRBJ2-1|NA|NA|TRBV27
CASSLFGTTYNEQFF
TGTGCCAGCAGTTTATTCGGAACAACCTACAATGAGCAGTTCTTC
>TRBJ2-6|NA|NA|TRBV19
CASTFSGANVLTF
TGTGCCAGTACCTTCTCTGGGGCCAACGTCCTGACTTTC
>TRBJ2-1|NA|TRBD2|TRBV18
CASSPRLAEVNEQFF
TGTGCCAGCTCACCGCGACTAGCGGAAGTCAATGAGCAGTTCTTC
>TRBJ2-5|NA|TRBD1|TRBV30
CAWSWDRGRETQYF
TGTGCCTGGAGTTGGGACAGGGGAAGAGAGACCCAGTACTTC
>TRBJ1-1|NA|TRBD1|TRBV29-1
CSVDGSGGSGTEAFF
TGCAGCGTTGATGGTTCAGGGGGCTCGGGCACTGAAGCTTTCTTT
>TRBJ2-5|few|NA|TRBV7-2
CASSFFEETQYF
TGTGCCAGCAGCTTTTTTGAAGAGACCCAGTACTTC
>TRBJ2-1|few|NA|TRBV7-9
CASSLRRNEQFF
TGTGCCAGCAGCTTACGGCGCAATGAGCAGTTCTTC
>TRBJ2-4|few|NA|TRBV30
CAWSSGTYKNIQYF
TGTGCCTGGAGTTCGGGGACTTACAAAAACATTCAGTACTTC
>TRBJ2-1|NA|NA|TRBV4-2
CASSQDERDRWQFF
TGTGCCAGCAGCCAAGATGAACGGGACCGATGGCAGTTCTTC
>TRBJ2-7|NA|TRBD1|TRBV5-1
CASSSGQGRYEQYF
TGCGCCAGCAGCTCCGGACAGGGACGCTACGAGCAGTACTTC
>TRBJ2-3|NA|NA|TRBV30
CAWKGRIADTQYF
TGTGCCTGGAAGGGTAGGATAGCAGATACGCAGTATTTT
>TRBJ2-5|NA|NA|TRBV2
CASRRGLRTQYF
TGTGCCAGCCGCCGGGGACTCCGGACCCAGTACTTC
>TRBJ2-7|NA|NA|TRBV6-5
CASRSDTYEQYF
TGTGCCAGCAGGAGCGATACCTACGAGCAGTACTTC
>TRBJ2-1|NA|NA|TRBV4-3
CASSQVPGTGVGEQFF
TGCGCCAGCAGCCAGGTCCCCGGGACTGGTGTCGGTGAGCAGTTCTTC
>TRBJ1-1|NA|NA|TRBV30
CAWSLNTEAFF
TGTGCCTGGAGCTTGAACACTGAAGCTTTCTTT
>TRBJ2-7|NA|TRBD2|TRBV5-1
CASSLTSGSKEQYF
TGCGCCAGCAGCTTGACTAGCGGGAGTAAGGAGCAGTACTTC